This TCR beta chain was identified in a study of blood T cell repertoires in COVID-19. Study details: T cells, B-cell-depleted T cells, or PBMCs provided the cDNA or gDNA that served as material.

Under the authors' procedure: Cell counts per sample came from amplifying reference gene primers. Produced via immunoSEQ multiplex PCR; TCRdb's table is partial and in-frame only. Clone size and the V and J calls come from that table; the DNA yielded D and trimming. The sample consists of roughly 250,000 clones, roughly 90% of them appearing once. This clone was observed a handful of times. Trimming at V came to 2 bases and at J to 11 bases, leaving 8 bases not matched to a gene. This CDR3 contains 14 residues. Germline CDR1 reads SGHDT; CDR2 reads YYEEEE. The gene calls are TRBV5-6 and TRBJ1-5; 9 bases are shared with TRBD1. Sequenced: peripheral blood. The receptor's source is a woman between 25 and 40 years old with COVID-19, enrolled during active disease. CDR3 region: CASSLGTGNVAQHF. DNA for the CDR3: TGTGCCAGCAGCTTAGGGACAGGGAATGTGGCCCAGCATTTT.